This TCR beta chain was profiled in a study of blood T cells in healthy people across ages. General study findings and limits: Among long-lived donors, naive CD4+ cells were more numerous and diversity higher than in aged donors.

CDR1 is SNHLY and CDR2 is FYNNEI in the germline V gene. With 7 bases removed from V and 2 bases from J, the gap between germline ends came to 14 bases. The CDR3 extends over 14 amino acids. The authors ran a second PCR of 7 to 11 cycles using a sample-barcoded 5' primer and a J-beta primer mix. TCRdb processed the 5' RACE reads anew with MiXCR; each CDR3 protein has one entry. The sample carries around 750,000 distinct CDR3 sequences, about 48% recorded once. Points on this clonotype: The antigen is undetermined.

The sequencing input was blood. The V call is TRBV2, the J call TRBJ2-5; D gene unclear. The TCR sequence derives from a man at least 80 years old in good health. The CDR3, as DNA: TGTGCCAGCATGGAGTCAGGATTTCAAGAGACCCAGTACTTC. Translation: CASMESGFQETQYF.